The clone carrying this T cell receptor beta chain came up a few times. No antigen is known for it. TCRdb ran MiXCR on the reads and lists one entry per CDR3 protein. The table includes some 400,000 distinct CDR3 sequences, under 40% detected once. This record comes from a study of T cell repertoires in cytomegalovirus infection. At the level of the study: CMV infection plus the matching HLA type was flagged by public TCR beta signatures.

Points from the study as a whole: Cumulative public TCR beta family frequency identified CMV carriers with the relevant HLA. In two of eight donors, the top clonotype was HLA-C-restricted CMV-specific.

Sample: PBMCs. The source is a human donor in good health (CMV status not recorded). Some clones in this sample may be carry-over from other donors' samples.

The CDR3 nucleotides read TGTGCCATCAGTGACCCGGGACAGGCGGAAGAGACCCAGTACTTC. It codes for CAISDPGQAEETQYF. The V and J genes are TRBV10-3 and TRBJ2-5, with 8 bases that match TRBD1. CDR3 length: 15 residues. Trimming took 3 bases from V and 3 from J; bases not matched to a gene: 6. Germline V lookup: CDR1 ENHRY, CDR2 SYGVKD.